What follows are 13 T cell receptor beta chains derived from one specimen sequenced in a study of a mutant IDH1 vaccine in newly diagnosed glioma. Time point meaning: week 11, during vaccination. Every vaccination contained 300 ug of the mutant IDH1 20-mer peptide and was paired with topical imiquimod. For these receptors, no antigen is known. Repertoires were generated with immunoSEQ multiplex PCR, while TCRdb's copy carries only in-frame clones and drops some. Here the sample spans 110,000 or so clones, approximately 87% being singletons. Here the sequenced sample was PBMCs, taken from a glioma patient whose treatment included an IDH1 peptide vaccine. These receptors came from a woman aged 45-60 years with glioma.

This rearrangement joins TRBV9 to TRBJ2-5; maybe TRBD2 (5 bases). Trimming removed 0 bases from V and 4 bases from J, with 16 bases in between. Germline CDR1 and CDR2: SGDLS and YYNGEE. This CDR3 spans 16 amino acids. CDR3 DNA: TGTGCCAGCAGCGTAGCCCCGGCGCTAGCAGGAGAGACCCAGTACTTC. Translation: CASSVAPALAGETQYF. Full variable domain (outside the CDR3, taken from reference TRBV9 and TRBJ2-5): DSGVTQTPKHLITATGQRVTLRCSPRSGDLSVYWYQQSLDQGLQFLIQYYNGEERAKGNILERFSAQQFPDLHSELNLSSLELGDSALYFCASSVAPALAGETQYFGPGTRLLVL.

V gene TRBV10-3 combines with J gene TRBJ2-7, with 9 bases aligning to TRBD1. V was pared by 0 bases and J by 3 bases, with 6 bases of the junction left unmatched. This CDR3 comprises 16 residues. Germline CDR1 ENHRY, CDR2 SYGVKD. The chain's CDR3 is CAISESMGQGFYEQYF. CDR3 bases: TGTGCCATCAGTGAGTCGATGGGACAGGGTTTCTACGAGCAGTACTTC.

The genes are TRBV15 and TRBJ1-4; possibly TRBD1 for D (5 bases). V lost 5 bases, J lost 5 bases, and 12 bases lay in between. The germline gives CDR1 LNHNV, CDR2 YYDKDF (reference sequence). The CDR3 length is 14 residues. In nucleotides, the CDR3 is TGTGCCACCAGCGGGGGACGGATAAATGAAAAACTGTTTTTT. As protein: CATSGGRINEKLFF.

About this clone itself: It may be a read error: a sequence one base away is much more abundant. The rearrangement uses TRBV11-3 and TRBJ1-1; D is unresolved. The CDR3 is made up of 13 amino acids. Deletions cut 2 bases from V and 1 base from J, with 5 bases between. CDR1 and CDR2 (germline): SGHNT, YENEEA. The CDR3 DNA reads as TGTGCCAGCAGCTTAAATCAGAACACTGAAGCTTTCTTT. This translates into CASSLNQNTEAFF.

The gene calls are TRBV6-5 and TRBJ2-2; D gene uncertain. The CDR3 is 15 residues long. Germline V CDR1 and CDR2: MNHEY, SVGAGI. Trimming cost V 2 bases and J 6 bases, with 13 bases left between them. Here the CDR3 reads CASSYPSHGAGELFF. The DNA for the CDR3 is TGTGCCAGCAGTTACCCCTCACATGGGGCCGGGGAGCTGTTTTTT.

The CDR3 here is CASSPPGLAGVAYEQYF. In nucleotides, the CDR3 is TGTGCCAGCAGTCCTCCGGGACTAGCGGGAGTTGCCTACGAGCAGTACTTC. The chain recombines TRBV27 with TRBJ2-7, with 14 bases aligning to TRBD2. With 5 bases clipped from V and 2 bases from J, the junction kept 8 bases outside the gene matches. Germline assignment: CDR1 MNHEY and CDR2 SMNVEV (reference sequence). The CDR3 consists of 17 residues.

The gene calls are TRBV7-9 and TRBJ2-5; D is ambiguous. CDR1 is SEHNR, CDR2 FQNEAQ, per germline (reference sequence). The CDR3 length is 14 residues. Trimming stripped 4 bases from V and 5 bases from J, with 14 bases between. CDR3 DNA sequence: TGTGCCAGCAGCTCCGAACCGGCCGGGGAGACCCAGTACTTC. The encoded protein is CASSSEPAGETQYF.

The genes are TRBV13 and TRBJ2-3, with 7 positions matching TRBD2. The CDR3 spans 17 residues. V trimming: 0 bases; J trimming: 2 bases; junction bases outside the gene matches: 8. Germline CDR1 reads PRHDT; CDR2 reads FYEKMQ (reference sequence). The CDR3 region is CASSLGRASGTTDTQYF. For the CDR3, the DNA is TGTGCCAGCAGCTTAGGCCGGGCTAGCGGAACCACAGATACGCAGTATTTT.

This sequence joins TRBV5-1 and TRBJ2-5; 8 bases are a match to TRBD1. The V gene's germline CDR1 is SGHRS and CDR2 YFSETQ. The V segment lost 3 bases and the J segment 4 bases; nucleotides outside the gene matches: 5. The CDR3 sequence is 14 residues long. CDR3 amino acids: CASSSPGQVETQYF. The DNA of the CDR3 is TGCGCCAGCAGCTCGCCGGGACAGGTAGAGACCCAGTACTTC. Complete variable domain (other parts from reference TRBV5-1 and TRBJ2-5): KAGVTQTPRYLIKTRGQQVTLSCSPISGHRSVSWYQQTPGQGLQFLFEYFSETQRNKGNFPGRFSGRQFSNSRSEMNVSTLELGDSALYLCASSSPGQVETQYFGPGTRLLVL.

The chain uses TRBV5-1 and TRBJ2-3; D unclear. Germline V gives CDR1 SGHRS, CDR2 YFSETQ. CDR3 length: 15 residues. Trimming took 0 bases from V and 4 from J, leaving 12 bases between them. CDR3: CASSLEQQKADTQYF. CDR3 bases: TGCGCCAGCAGCTTGGAGCAGCAGAAGGCAGATACGCAGTATTTT.

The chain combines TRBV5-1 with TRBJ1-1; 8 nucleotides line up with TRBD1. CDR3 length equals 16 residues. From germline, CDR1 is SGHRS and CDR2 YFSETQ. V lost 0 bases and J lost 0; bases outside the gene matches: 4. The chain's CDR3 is CASSLGTGNLNTEAFF. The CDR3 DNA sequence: TGCGCCAGCAGCTTGGGGACAGGGAATCTGAACACTGAAGCTTTCTTT.

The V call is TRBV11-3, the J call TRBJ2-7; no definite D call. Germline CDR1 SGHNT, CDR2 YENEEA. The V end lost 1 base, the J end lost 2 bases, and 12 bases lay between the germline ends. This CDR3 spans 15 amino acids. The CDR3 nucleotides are TGTGCCAGCAGCTTAGGGGCAGCCTCCACCTACGAGCAGTACTTC. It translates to CASSLGAASTYEQYF. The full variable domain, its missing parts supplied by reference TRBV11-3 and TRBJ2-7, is EAGVVQSPRYKIIEKKQPVAFWCNPISGHNTLYWYLQNLGQGPELLIRYENEEAVDDSQLPKDRFSAERLKGVDSTLKIQPAELGDSAVYLCASSLGAASTYEQYFGPGTRLTVT.

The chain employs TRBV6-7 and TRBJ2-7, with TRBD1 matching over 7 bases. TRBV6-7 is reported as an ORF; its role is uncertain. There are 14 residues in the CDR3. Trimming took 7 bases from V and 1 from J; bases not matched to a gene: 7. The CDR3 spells CASNPTGWSYEQYF. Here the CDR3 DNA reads TGTGCCAGCAACCCGACAGGGTGGTCCTACGAGCAGTACTTC.